Following are 19 T cell receptor beta chains from one sample sequenced in a study of blood T cell repertoires in COVID-19. Produced via immunoSEQ multiplex PCR; TCRdb's table is partial and in-frame only. Of roughly 250,000 clones listed, more than 80% are singletons. Sequencing used peripheral blood. Receptors originate from a woman in her thirties or forties with acute or convalescent COVID-19.

The rearrangement links TRBV27 to TRBJ1-5; D not resolved. The CDR3 runs to 13 residues. Germline CDR1 MNHEY, CDR2 SMNVEV (reference sequence). Trimming stripped 8 bases from V and 3 bases from J, with 11 bases between. The CDR3, as DNA: TGTGCCAGCTCCACGAGGGACAATCAGCCCCAGCATTTT. Residues: CASSTRDNQPQHF.

V and J are TRBV12-3 or TRBV12-4 and TRBJ1-4; no definite D call. The CDR3 is made up of 12 amino acids. Trimming shortened V by 6 bases and J by 7 bases, and 9 bases separated the two germline ends. CDR3 nucleotides: TGTGCCAGCAGAGAGGTTGGTGAAAAACTGTTTTTT. Amino acid sequence: CASREVGEKLFF.

V and J are TRBV9 and TRBJ2-2; 7 bases line up with TRBD2. J was trimmed by 7 bases and V by 7 bases; bases with no gene match: 10. Germline loops: CDR1 SGDLS, CDR2 YYNGEE. The CDR3 is 14 residues long. CDR3 coding DNA: TGTGCCAGCGGACCGGCAACTAGCGTCGGGGAGCTGTTTTTT. Residues: CASGPATSVGELFF.

DNA of the CDR3: TGTGCCAGCAGCCACCTCACCAGGGGGAACACCGGGGAGCTGTTTTTT. Protein sequence: CASSHLTRGNTGELFF. The chain carries TRBV4-2 and TRBJ2-2, with D possibly matching TRBD1 (6 bases). This CDR3 contains 16 residues. The germline CDR1 and CDR2 sequences are LGHNA and YNFKEQ. The germline V and J ends were trimmed by 3 bases and 1 base, with 12 bases remaining between them.

The chain couples TRBV4-1 to TRBJ2-3, with a weak D call TRBD1 (5 bases). V was trimmed by 0 bases and J by 0 bases, leaving 16 bases between them. The CDR3 loop spans 18 amino acids. Germline V gives CDR1 MGHRA, CDR2 YSYEKL. The DNA of the CDR3 is TGCGCCAGCAGCCAAGACCCCGACAGTCCACCTAGCACAGATACGCAGTATTTT. As protein: CASSQDPDSPPSTDTQYF.

The rearrangement uses TRBV9 and TRBJ1-1; 9 bases match TRBD1. Trimming took 1 base from V and 1 from J; bases not matched to a gene: 8. CDR3 length equals 17 residues. Per the germline V gene, CDR1 is SGDLS and CDR2 is YYNGEE. As DNA, the CDR3 is TGTGCCAGCAGCGTACTCAGACAGGGGGGCCCGAACACTGAAGCTTTCTTT. It yields the protein CASSVLRQGGPNTEAFF. Complete variable domain (other parts from reference TRBV9 and TRBJ1-1): DSGVTQTPKHLITATGQRVTLRCSPRSGDLSVYWYQQSLDQGLQFLIQYYNGEERAKGNILERFSAQQFPDLHSELNLSSLELGDSALYFCASSVLRQGGPNTEAFFGQGTRLTVV.

The V call is TRBV7-8, the J call TRBJ1-3, with D uncertain. The CDR3 extends over 15 amino acids. From germline, CDR1 is SGHVS and CDR2 FQNEAQ. The V and J ends lost 5 bases and 0 bases respectively, with 11 bases between them. CDR3: CASSPLISSGNTIYF. For the CDR3, the DNA is TGTGCCAGCAGCCCACTAATTTCCTCTGGAAACACCATATATTTT. The full variable domain, completed using reference TRBV7-8 and TRBJ1-3, is GAGVSQSPRYKVAKRGQDVALRCDPISGHVSLFWYQQALGQGPEFLTYFQNEAQLDKSGLPSDRFFAERPEGSVSTLKIQRTQQEDSAVYLCASSPLISSGNTIYFGEGSWLTVV.

The table lists this clone with a count of one. J is TRBJ1-6 and V is TRBV7-2; TRBD1 matches 7 bases. After removal of 4 bases from V and 2 bases from J, the junction contained 5 bases not matched to a gene. CDR1 is SGHTA and CDR2 is FQGNSA in the germline V gene. This CDR3 has 16 amino acids. As DNA, the CDR3 is TGTGCCAGCAGCTCCCAACAGGGGACCTATAATTCACCCCTCCACTTT. It encodes CASSSQQGTYNSPLHF.

The rearrangement uses TRBV5-8 and TRBJ2-2, with D perhaps matching TRBD1 (6 bases). Germline V gene data show CDR1 as SGHTS and CDR2 as YDEGEE. The CDR3 loop spans 16 amino acids. V gave up 4 bases and J gave up 5 bases, with 18 bases separating them. CDR3 DNA sequence: TGTGCCAGCAGCCCTTACAGGGAGCAGGCGACCGGGGAGCTGTTTTTT. This gives the protein CASSPYREQATGELFF. Full variable domain (remainder filled in from reference TRBV5-8 and TRBJ2-2): EAGVTQSPTHLIKTRGQQATLRCSPISGHTSVYWYQQALGLGLQFLLWYDEGEERNRGNFPPRFSGRQFPNYSSELNVNALELEDSALYLCASSPYREQATGELFFGEGSRLTVL.

The chain carries TRBV27 and TRBJ1-4; 8 nucleotides line up with TRBD1. Germline CDR1 reads MNHEY; CDR2 reads SMNVEV (reference sequence). The CDR3 has 14 amino acids. The V segment lost 9 bases and the J segment 6 bases; nucleotides outside the gene matches: 9. DNA of the CDR3: TGTGCCAGTCAAAGTCGGACAGGGTATGAAAAACTGTTTTTT. Encoded protein: CASQSRTGYEKLFF. Filled out from reference TRBV27 and TRBJ1-4, the complete variable domain reads EAQVTQNPRYLITVTGKKLTVTCSQNMNHEYMSWYRQDPGLGLRQIYYSMNVEVTDKGDVPEGYKVSRKEKRNFPLILESPSPNQTSLYFCASQSRTGYEKLFFGSGTQLSVL.

The genes are TRBV28 and TRBJ2-6, with D perhaps matching TRBD2 (5 bases). The CDR3 covers 12 residues. V was shortened by 1 base and J by 14 bases, with 9 bases between the two germline ends. Germline V CDR1 and CDR2: MDHEN, SYDVKM. DNA of the CDR3: TGTGCCAGCAGTTTATCGGGGTACCTCCTGACTTTC. Amino acid sequence: CASSLSGYLLTF.

The V call is TRBV27, the J call TRBJ2-2; D call uncertain. The CDR3 covers 13 residues. Germline V CDR1 and CDR2: MNHEY, SMNVEV (reference sequence). Trimming removed 2 bases at V and 7 bases at J, with 8 bases between. For the CDR3, the DNA is TGTGCCAGCAGTTTAAGTCAGGTCGGGGAGCTGTTTTTT. It encodes CASSLSQVGELFF.

CDR3 sequence: CASSPGVGIQYF. CDR3 bases: TGTGCCAGTAGTCCAGGGGTCGGCATTCAGTACTTC. The rearrangement links TRBV19 to TRBJ2-4; possible D gene TRBD1, 6 bases. This CDR3 is built from 12 residues. Germline-derived CDR1 and CDR2 are LNHDA and SQIVND (reference sequence). V was shortened by 5 bases and J by 9 bases, with 11 bases between the two germline ends.

V and J are TRBV11-2 and TRBJ2-2, with D hard to call. Germline CDR1 reads SGHAT; CDR2 reads FQNNGV. V was cut by 5 bases and J by 8 bases, with 9 bases left in between. The length of the CDR3 is 12 residues. Written as DNA, the CDR3 is TGTGCCAGCAGCCAAACAGTGGGGGAGCTGTTTTTT. Its protein product is CASSQTVGELFF.

The rearrangement joins TRBV5-6 to TRBJ2-1, with TRBD1 matching over 9 bases. The V and J ends lost 4 bases and 4 bases, in that order; junction bases with no gene match: 9. This CDR3 is built from 16 residues. CDR1 and CDR2 from the germline V gene are SGHDT and YYEEEE. The CDR3 sequence is CASSPAGDRVYNEQFF. In DNA, the CDR3 is TGTGCCAGCAGCCCCGCCGGGGACAGGGTATACAATGAGCAGTTCTTC.

This chain joins TRBV11-2 and TRBJ1-2; D perhaps matches TRBD1 (5 bases). Per the germline V gene, CDR1 is SGHAT and CDR2 is FQNNGV. The CDR3 contains 12 residues. V was trimmed by 1 base and J by 7 bases, leaving 7 bases between them. CDR3 sequence (DNA): TGTGCCAGCAGCTTAGCAGGGTCTGGCTACACCTTC. As protein: CASSLAGSGYTF.

In this sample, this clone turned up a few times. The CDR3 is CASSLPRGPDDYTF. CDR3 DNA sequence: TGCGCCAGCAGCTTGCCCAGGGGGCCAGATGACTACACCTTC. The rearrangement links TRBV5-1 to TRBJ1-2; 8 nucleotides line up with TRBD1. V lost 1 base and J lost 10; bases outside the gene matches: 9. The CDR3 runs 14 residues. Looked up from germline, CDR1 is SGHRS and CDR2 is YFSETQ.

The V gene is TRBV12-5, the J gene TRBJ1-1; D not resolved. Looked up from germline, CDR1 is LGHNT and CDR2 is FRNRAP. This CDR3 region has 13 residues. The germline V and J ends were trimmed by 7 bases and 4 bases, with 13 bases remaining between them. The CDR3 sequence: CASAPIGGTEAFF. The CDR3 bases are TGTGCTAGTGCCCCGATCGGCGGCACTGAAGCTTTCTTT.

The chain has TRBV30 and TRBJ2-1; TRBD1 agrees at 9 bases. Trimming removed 3 bases from V and 4 bases from J; junction bases left unmatched: 1. CDR3 length: 13 amino acids. CDR1 is GTSNPN and CDR2 is SVGIG in the germline V gene (reference sequence). DNA for the CDR3: TGTGCCTGGAGGGACAGGGGTTACAATGAGCAGTTCTTC. Translation: CAWRDRGYNEQFF.